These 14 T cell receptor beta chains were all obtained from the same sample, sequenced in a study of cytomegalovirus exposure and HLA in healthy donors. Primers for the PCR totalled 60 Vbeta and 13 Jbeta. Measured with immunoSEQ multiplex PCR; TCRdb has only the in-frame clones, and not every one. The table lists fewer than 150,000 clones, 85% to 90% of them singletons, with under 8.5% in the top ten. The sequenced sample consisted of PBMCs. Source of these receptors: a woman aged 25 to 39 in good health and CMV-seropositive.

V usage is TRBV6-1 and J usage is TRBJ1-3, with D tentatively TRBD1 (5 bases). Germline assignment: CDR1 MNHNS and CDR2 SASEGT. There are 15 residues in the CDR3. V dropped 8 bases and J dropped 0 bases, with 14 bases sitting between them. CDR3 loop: CASESGTASGNTIYF. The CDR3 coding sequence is TGTGCCAGCGAGAGCGGGACGGCCTCTGGAAACACCATATATTTT.

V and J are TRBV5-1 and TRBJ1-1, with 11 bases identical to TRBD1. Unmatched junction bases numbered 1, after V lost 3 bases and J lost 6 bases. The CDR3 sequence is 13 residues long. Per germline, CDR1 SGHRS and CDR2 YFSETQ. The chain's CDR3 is CASSSGQGAEAFF. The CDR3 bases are TGCGCCAGCAGCTCGGGACAGGGGGCTGAAGCTTTCTTT. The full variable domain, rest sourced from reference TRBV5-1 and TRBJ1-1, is KAGVTQTPRYLIKTRGQQVTLSCSPISGHRSVSWYQQTPGQGLQFLFEYFSETQRNKGNFPGRFSGRQFSNSRSEMNVSTLELGDSALYLCASSSGQGAEAFFGQGTRLTVV.

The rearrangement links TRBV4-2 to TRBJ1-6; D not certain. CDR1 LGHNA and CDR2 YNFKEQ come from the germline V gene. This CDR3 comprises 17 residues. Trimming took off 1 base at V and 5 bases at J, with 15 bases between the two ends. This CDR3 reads CASSQVSGRFNNSPLHF. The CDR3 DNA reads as TGTGCCAGCAGCCAAGTCAGTGGTCGTTTTAATAATTCACCCCTCCACTTT.

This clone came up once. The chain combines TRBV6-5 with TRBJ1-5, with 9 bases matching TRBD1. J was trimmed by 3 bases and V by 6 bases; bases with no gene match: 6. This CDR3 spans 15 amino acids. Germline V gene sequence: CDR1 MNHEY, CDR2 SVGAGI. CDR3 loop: CASSLGQGTNQPQHF. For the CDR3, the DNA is TGTGCCAGCAGCCTCGGACAGGGGACCAATCAGCCCCAGCATTTT.

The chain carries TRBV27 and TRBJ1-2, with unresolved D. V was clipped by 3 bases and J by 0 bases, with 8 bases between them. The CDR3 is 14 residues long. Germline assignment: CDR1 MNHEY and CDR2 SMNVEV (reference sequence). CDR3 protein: CASSFRESNYGYTF. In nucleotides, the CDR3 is TGTGCCAGCAGTTTTAGGGAGTCTAACTATGGCTACACCTTC.

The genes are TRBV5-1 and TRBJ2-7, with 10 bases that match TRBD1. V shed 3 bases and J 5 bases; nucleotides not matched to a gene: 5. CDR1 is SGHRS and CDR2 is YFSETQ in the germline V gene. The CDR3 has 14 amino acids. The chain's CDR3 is CASSSGQGENEQYF. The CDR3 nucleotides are TGCGCCAGCAGCTCCGGACAGGGGGAGAACGAGCAGTACTTC.

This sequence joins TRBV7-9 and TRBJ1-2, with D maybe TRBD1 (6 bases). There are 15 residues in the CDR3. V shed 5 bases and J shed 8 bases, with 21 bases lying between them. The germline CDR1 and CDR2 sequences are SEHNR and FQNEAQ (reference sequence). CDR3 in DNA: TGTGCCAGCAGCCTGGGAGAGGACAGATTCGCCGGCTACACCTTC. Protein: CASSLGEDRFAGYTF.

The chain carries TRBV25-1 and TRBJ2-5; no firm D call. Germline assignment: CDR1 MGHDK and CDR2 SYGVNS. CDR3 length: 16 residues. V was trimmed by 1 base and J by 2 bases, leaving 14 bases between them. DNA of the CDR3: TGTGCCAGCAGTGAATTGACGAGAGGCTTACAAGAGACCCAGTACTTC. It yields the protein CASSELTRGLQETQYF. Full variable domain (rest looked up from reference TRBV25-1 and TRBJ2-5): EADIYQTPRYLVIGTGKKITLECSQTMGHDKMYWYQQDPGMELHLIHYSYGVNSTEKGDLSSESTVSRIRTEHFPLTLESARPSHTSQYLCASSELTRGLQETQYFGPGTRLLVL.

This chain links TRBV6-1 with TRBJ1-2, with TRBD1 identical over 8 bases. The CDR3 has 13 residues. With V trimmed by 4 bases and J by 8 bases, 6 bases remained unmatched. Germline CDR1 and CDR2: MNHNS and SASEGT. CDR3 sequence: CASSAFGQGGYTF. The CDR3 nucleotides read TGTGCCAGCAGTGCCTTTGGACAGGGCGGCTACACCTTC.

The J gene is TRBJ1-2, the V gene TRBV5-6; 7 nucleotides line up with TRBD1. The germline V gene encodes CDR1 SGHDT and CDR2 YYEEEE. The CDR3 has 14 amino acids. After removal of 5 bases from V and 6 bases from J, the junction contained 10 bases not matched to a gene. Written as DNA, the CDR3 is TGTGCCAGCAGTTATACCGGGACAGCGAATGGCTACACCTTC. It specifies CASSYTGTANGYTF.

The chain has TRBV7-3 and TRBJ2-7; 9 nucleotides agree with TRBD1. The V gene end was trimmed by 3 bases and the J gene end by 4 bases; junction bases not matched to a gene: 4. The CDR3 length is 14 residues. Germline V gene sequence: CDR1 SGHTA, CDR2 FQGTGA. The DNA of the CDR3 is TGTGCCAGCAGCTTGGGACAGGGTTATTACGAGCAGTACTTC. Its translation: CASSLGQGYYEQYF.

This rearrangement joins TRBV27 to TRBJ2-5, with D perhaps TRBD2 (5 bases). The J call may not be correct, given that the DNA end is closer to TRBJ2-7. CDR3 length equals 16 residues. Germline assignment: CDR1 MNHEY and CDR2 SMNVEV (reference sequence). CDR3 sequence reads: CASRPLGRVDSYEQYF. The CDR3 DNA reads TGTGCCAGCAGGCCCTTGGGGAGAGTTGATTCCTACGAGCAGTACTTC.

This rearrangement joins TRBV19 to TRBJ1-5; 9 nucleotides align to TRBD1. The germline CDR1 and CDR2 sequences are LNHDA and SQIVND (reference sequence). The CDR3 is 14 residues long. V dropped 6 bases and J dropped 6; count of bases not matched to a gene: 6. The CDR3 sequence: CASRTGQGFQPQHF. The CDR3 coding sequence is TGTGCCAGTAGAACGGGACAGGGTTTTCAGCCCCAGCATTTT.

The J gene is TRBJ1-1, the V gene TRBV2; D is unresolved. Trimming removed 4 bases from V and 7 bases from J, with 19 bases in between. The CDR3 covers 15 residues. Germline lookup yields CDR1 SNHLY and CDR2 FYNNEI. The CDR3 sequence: CASSVGEAGSGEAFF. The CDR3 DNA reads TGTGCCAGCAGTGTTGGGGAGGCCGGCTCGGGTGAAGCTTTCTTT. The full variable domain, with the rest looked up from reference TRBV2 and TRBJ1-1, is EPEVTQTPSHQVTQMGQEVILRCVPISNHLYFYWYRQILGQKVEFLVSFYNNEISEKSEIFDDQFSVERPDGSNFTLKIRSTKLEDSAMYFCASSVGEAGSGEAFFGQGTRLTVV.